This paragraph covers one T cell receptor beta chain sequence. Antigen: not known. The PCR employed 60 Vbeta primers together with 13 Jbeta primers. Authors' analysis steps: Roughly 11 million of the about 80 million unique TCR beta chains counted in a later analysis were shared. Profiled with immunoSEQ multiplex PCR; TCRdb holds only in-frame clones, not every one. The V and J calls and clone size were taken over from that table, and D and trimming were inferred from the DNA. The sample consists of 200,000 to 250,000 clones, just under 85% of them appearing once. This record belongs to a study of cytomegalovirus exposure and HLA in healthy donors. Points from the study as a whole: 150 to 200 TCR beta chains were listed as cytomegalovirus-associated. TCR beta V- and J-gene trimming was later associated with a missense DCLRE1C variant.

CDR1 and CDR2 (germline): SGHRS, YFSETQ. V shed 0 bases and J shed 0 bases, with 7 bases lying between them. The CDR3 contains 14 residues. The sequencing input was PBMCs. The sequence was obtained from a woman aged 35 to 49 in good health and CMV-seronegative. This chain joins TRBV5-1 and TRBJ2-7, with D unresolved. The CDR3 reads CASSLALYSYEQYF. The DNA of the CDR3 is TGCGCCAGCAGCTTGGCCCTATACTCCTACGAGCAGTACTTC.